This T cell receptor beta chain came from a study of identical twins. General study findings and limits: Within cord blood, abundant beta clonotypes carried fewer insertions, but memory repertoires showed no such trend. Potential partial confounding of zero-insertion analyses by invariant MAIT and iNKT cells was noted. Some out-of-frame alpha sequences were shared by twins, and these showed excess low generation probability.

Germline-derived CDR1 and CDR2 are MNHNS and SASEGT. CDR3 size: 12 residues. V was shortened by 6 bases and J by 4 bases, with 10 bases between the two germline ends. To note about this clonotype: Its antigen is not identified.

There were only healthy Caucasians among the donors. TCRdb itself ran the 5' RACE reads through MiXCR, one entry per CDR3 protein. Here the sample spans about 1.7 million distinct CDR3 sequences, less than 35% being singletons. V gene TRBV6-1 combines with J gene TRBJ2-7; no reliable D call. Material: cord blood. This TCR was recovered from a newborn girl in good health. CDR3 DNA sequence: TGTGCCAGCAGACACCCGACTTACGAGCAGTACTTC. Residues: CASRHPTYEQYF.